This TCR beta chain was profiled in a study of B cell selection in AIRE deficiency (dated by TCRdb to the late 2010s). For context, the study as a whole: A comparison of TCRbeta repertoires of sorted blood CD4+ conventional T cells and regulatory T cells was made between AIRE-deficient patients and healthy controls. The TCR-sequenced cohort comprised roughly five AIRE-deficient APECED patients and roughly five healthy control donors.

Per the germline V gene, MGHDK is the CDR1 and SYGVNS is the CDR2. CDR3 length: 14 amino acids, cysteine to phenylalanine. Only the CDR3 region is kept as DNA, spanning 42 bases read in frame from base 1. The junction shows trimming of 5 bases on V and 7 bases on J, plus 15 bases between the germline ends. General study outcomes and caveats: In AIRE-deficient patients, Tconv and Treg cells had TCRBV gene usage, CDR3 length and TCR diversity comparable to those in healthy donors. Among 3657 shared Treg TCRbeta sequences, 25% to 35% were shared exclusively among healthy donors and 9.3% exclusively among patients, which suggests that Treg selection is less efficient in the absence of AIRE. Around 30% of Treg TCRbeta sequences shared among healthy donors appeared in patient Tconv cells, suggesting diversion of Treg-biased clones into the Tconv compartment. Sequencing covered only TCRbeta chains, and around 40% of shared healthy-donor Treg sequences were also present in healthy Tconv, possibly due to differing TCRalpha chains. Shorter CDR3s were found in shared Treg sequences, reflecting a bias toward rearrangements containing few non-templated nucleotide insertions.

CD4+CD127+ cells were sorted as the conventional CD4 T cell population. APECED syndrome was present in the AIRE-deficient patients. Tconv and Treg cells for TCRbeta sequencing were sorted on a FACSAria flow cytometer. The sorted cells went into 5-ml round-bottom polystyrene tubes, and the dry cell pellets were then frozen at -80 degrees C until sequencing. The immunoSEQ platform was used to sequence the TCRbeta chains. In the source study's methods: Some 1.1x10^5 distinct in-frame TCRbeta sequences from patients and about 1.5x10^5 from healthy donors were obtained from pooled conventional T cell repertoires. Treg TCRbeta sequences found in two or more individuals were defined as public, and these public Treg TCRbeta sequences were then searched for in Tconv repertoires. To test for differences between groups, Mann-Whitney U tests with Bonferroni-Dunn correction were run in GraphPad Prism 7.03. The table was pulled from immuneACCESS by TCRdb, which kept in-frame rearrangements only. Such tables lose some clones; where checked, under half of the loss comes from unresolved V genes, and the rest has no known cause. Clone size and the V and J calls come from that table; the DNA yielded D and trimming. This sample has around 20,000 clones in its table, and 97% of those were observed once. Clones ranked in the top ten supply 0.3% of the sample.

Comment on this clone: Its antigen has not been determined. Base qualities were left out, and no much larger clone turns up one base away.

The rearranged chain carries TRBV25-1 and TRBJ2-1, and the D gene may be TRBD2, 5 bases matching. This clonotype originated in a human donor with AIRE deficiency. Sequencing was done on a sample of conventional CD4+ T cells sorted from PBMCs. The CDR3 reads CASSRRPSGNEQFF. The sequence in DNA is TGTGCCAGCAGTAGGCGCCCCTCGGGGAATGAGCAGTTCTTC.